The rows below give T cell receptor beta chains drawn from one sample of a study of human T cells and chemical hapten exposure. Each CDR3 protein gets one entry after TCRdb re-called the RACE reads with MiXCR. The sample consists of some 330,000 distinct CDR3 sequences, 5% to 6.5% of them appearing once. The sequenced sample was whole blood, obtained in connection with sensitization to the hapten diphenylcyclopropenone (DPC). Source of these receptors: a woman in her late teens or twenties with alopecia areata. Some clones in this sample may be carry-over from other donors' samples. The CDR3 runs from the conserved cysteine through the conserved F or W. Each record gives: D gene, V gene, J gene, clone size, CDR3 DNA, CDR3 protein. A D gene is named only where the DNA matches it firmly. Size values are once, few and many counts, or a class for expanded clones, and some rows have none.

D gene: NA
V gene: TRBV6-1
J gene: TRBJ2-3
clone size: NA
CDR3 DNA: TGTGCCAGCAGTGAAGCAAGAACCACAGATACGCAGTATTTT
CDR3 protein: CASSEARTTDTQYF

D gene: NA
V gene: TRBV3-1
J gene: TRBJ1-1
clone size: many
CDR3 DNA: TGTGCCAGCAGCCATCTATGGACTAACCCTTTTGAGAACACTGAAGCTTTCTTT
CDR3 protein: CASSHLWTNPFENTEAFF

D gene: NA
V gene: TRBV4-1
J gene: TRBJ1-2
clone size: many
CDR3 DNA: TGCGCCAGCAGCCAAGAGAAGGTCTCTAACTATGGCTACACCTTC
CDR3 protein: CASSQEKVSNYGYTF

D gene: NA
V gene: TRBV3-1
J gene: TRBJ1-5
clone size: few
CDR3 DNA: TGTGCCAGCAGCCAAGATAGTCAGGGTTTTGGTCAGCCCCAGCATTTT
CDR3 protein: CASSQDSQGFGQPQHF

D gene: NA
V gene: TRBV7-2
J gene: TRBJ2-1
clone size: many
CDR3 DNA: TGTGCCAGCAGCTTAGGGCCCAGTGGTGCCTACAATGAGCAGTTCTTC
CDR3 protein: CASSLGPSGAYNEQFF

D gene: TRBD2
V gene: TRBV24-1
J gene: TRBJ2-1
clone size: many
CDR3 DNA: TGTGCCACCAGTGACATTAGCGGGGGGGGTTACAATGAGCAGTTCTTC
CDR3 protein: CATSDISGGGYNEQFF

D gene: NA
V gene: TRBV7-2
J gene: TRBJ1-1
clone size: few
CDR3 DNA: TGTGCCAGCAGCCCGGTTGATAAAGCCACTGAAGCTTTCTTT
CDR3 protein: CASSPVDKATEAFF

D gene: TRBD1
V gene: TRBV29-1
J gene: TRBJ2-7
clone size: many
CDR3 DNA: TGCAGCGTCCCAGAACAGGGGGGCGAGCAGTACTTC
CDR3 protein: CSVPEQGGEQYF

D gene: NA
V gene: TRBV6-1
J gene: TRBJ2-3
clone size: NA
CDR3 DNA: TGTGCCAGCACGGGGGGCACAGCAGATACGCAGTATTTT
CDR3 protein: CASTGGTADTQYF

D gene: NA
V gene: TRBV18
J gene: TRBJ1-1
clone size: many
CDR3 DNA: TGTGCCAGCTCACCAAAGTCAGGGAACACTGAAGCTTTCTTT
CDR3 protein: CASSPKSGNTEAFF

D gene: NA
V gene: TRBV27
J gene: TRBJ1-4
clone size: many
CDR3 DNA: TGTGCCAGCAAGTCAGGGACCCATGAAAAACTGTTTTTT
CDR3 protein: CASKSGTHEKLFF

D gene: NA
V gene: TRBV29-1
J gene: TRBJ2-1
clone size: many
CDR3 DNA: TGCAGCGTTGAAGTGGTGGTAACAGCGACCCATGAGCAGTTCTTC
CDR3 protein: CSVEVVVTATHEQFF

D gene: TRBD2
V gene: TRBV28
J gene: TRBJ2-5
clone size: few
CDR3 DNA: TGTGCCAGCTTGATGGGGGCTAGCGGGGGGTTCCCGATAGGAACCCAGTACTTC
CDR3 protein: CASLMGASGGFPIGTQYF

D gene: TRBD1
V gene: TRBV5-1
J gene: TRBJ1-1
clone size: many
CDR3 DNA: TGCGCCAGCAGCTCCGGGACAGGGGACACTGAAGCTTTCTTT
CDR3 protein: CASSSGTGDTEAFF

D gene: NA
V gene: TRBV12-3/TRBV12-4
J gene: TRBJ1-2
clone size: many
CDR3 DNA: TGTGCCAGCAGTTTAGCAGAAAACTATGGCTACACCTTC
CDR3 protein: CASSLAENYGYTF

D gene: TRBD2
V gene: TRBV3-1
J gene: TRBJ2-1
clone size: many
CDR3 DNA: TGTGCCAGCAGCTACGGACTAGCGGGGATTTCTAGCTCCTACAATGAGCAGTTCTTC
CDR3 protein: CASSYGLAGISSSYNEQFF

D gene: NA
V gene: TRBV4-1
J gene: TRBJ2-6
clone size: NA
CDR3 DNA: TGCGCCAGCAGCCACCAAGCTGGGGCCAACGTCCTGACTTTC
CDR3 protein: CASSHQAGANVLTF

D gene: NA
V gene: TRBV5-1
J gene: TRBJ2-1
clone size: NA
CDR3 DNA: TGCGCCAGCACACTCGACAGGCTGCCCTACAATGAGCAGTTCTTC
CDR3 protein: CASTLDRLPYNEQFF

D gene: TRBD1
V gene: TRBV6-5
J gene: TRBJ1-3
clone size: NA
CDR3 DNA: TGTGCCAGCCGTGCGGGACAGAGCTCTGGAAACACCATATATTTT
CDR3 protein: CASRAGQSSGNTIYF

D gene: NA
V gene: TRBV6-2/TRBV6-3
J gene: TRBJ1-1
clone size: NA
CDR3 DNA: TGTGCCAGCAGCATGAGGGGCGGAGGGGACACTGAAGCTTTCTTT
CDR3 protein: CASSMRGGGDTEAFF